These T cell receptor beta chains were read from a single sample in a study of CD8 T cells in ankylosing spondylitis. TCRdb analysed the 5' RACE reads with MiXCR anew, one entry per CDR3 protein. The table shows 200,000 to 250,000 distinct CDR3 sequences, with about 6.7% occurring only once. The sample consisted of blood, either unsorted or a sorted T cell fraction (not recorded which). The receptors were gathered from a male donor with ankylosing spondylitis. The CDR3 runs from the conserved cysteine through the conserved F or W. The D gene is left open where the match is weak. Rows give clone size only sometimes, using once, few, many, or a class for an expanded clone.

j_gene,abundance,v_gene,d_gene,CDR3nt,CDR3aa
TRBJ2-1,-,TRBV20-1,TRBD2,TGCAGTGCTAGACTACCCCTTAGCGGGAGGTTAACCTACAATGAGCAGTTCTTC,CSARLPLSGRLTYNEQFF
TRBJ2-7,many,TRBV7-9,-,TGTGCCATAGAAAAGGGGATCTCCTACGAGCAGTACTTC,CAIEKGISYEQYF
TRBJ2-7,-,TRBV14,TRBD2,TGTGCCAGCAGCCAAGAGAGGGGCCTAGCGGGGATCTACTACGAGCAGTACTTC,CASSQERGLAGIYYEQYF
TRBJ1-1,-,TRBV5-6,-,TGTGCCAGCAGCTGGGTGGGGTCGGGCAATCTTGAAGCTTTCTTT,CASSWVGSGNLEAFF
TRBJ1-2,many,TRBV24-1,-,TGTGCCACCAGTGACCGGAGGTTGGGCGGCTACACCTTC,CATSDRRLGGYTF
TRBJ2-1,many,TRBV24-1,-,TGTGCCACCTACGTCCAATATGAGCAGTTCTTC,CATYVQYEQFF
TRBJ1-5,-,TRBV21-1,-,TGTGCCAGCAGCAGGGGCCTTTATAGCAATCAGCCCCAGCATTTT,CASSRGLYSNQPQHF
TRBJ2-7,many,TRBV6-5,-,TGTGCCAGCAGTTACTCGAGAAGGGGACAAGAGGGCTACGAGCAGTACTTC,CASSYSRRGQEGYEQYF
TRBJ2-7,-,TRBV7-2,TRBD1,TGTGCCAGCAACTCACCCAGGGGGCTGTACGAGCAGTACTTC,CASNSPRGLYEQYF
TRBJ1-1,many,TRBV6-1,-,TGTGCCAGCAGTCAGGGCTGGAACACTGAAGCTTTCTTT,CASSQGWNTEAFF
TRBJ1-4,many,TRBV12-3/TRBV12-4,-,TGTGCCAGCAGTCTAGTGGCGAGTTCTCGGAGAGAAAAACTGTTTTTT,CASSLVASSRREKLFF
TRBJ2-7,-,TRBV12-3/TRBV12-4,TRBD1,TGTGCCAGCAGTTCCGGGGACAGCGTCTACGAGCAGTACTTC,CASSSGDSVYEQYF
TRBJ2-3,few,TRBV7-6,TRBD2,TGTGCCAGCAGCCATGGGACTAGCGGAAGCACAGATACGCAGTATTTT,CASSHGTSGSTDTQYF
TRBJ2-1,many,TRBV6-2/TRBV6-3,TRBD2,TGTGCCAGCAGGAGAGGGACTAGCGGGTTCTATGAGCAGTTCTTC,CASRRGTSGFYEQFF
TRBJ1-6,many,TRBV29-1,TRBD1,TGCAGCGCCATGACAGGGTCCTATAATTCACCCCTCCACTTT,CSAMTGSYNSPLHF
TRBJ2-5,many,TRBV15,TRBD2,TGTGCCACCAGCAAGGGGACTAGCGGGAGGTCGGAGACCCAGTACTTC,CATSKGTSGRSETQYF
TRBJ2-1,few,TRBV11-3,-,TGTGCCAGCAGCTTAGGGAAATTAGGTGAGCAGTTCTTC,CASSLGKLGEQFF